The 17 T cell receptor beta chains given below trace back to one sample, sequenced in a study of metastatic and nonmetastatic thyroid tumors. Before thyroid surgery, none of the patients had received any treatment. TCRdb reanalyzed the PCR reads with MiXCR. The sample lists 20,000 to 25,000 clones; 15% to 20% were seen once. The source material was blood. The receptors shown here come from a female donor with papillary thyroid cancer or a benign thyroid nodule (not recorded which). Some clones in this sample may be carry-over from other donors' samples.

Note on this clone: The junction differs from germline at one of its ends, possibly a read error. J is TRBJ1-5 and V is TRBV11-2; D remains unclear. The CDR3 extends over 12 amino acids. Germline CDR1 SGHAT, CDR2 FQNNGV. This chain's CDR3 is CASSLWDHPQHF. In DNA form, the CDR3 reads TGTGCCAGCAGCTTATGGGATCATCCCCAGCATTTT.

As for this clone: This specimen includes other DNA sequences encoding the same CDR3. The chain uses TRBV11-2 and TRBJ2-7; D is ambiguous. The CDR3 is 13 amino acids. Per germline, CDR1 SGHAT and CDR2 FQNNGV. V dropped 5 bases and J dropped 12 bases, with 20 bases sitting between them. In nucleotides, the CDR3 is TGTGCCAGCAGCCCAGGAACTATGGTAGAGATGTACTTC. It encodes CASSPGTMVEMYF.

A few counts support this clone. J is TRBJ2-1 and V is TRBV6-1; TRBD2 matches 9 bases. In germline, CDR1 is MNHNS, CDR2 SASEGT. Trimming at V came to 7 bases and at J to 7 bases, leaving 11 bases not matched to a gene. This CDR3 spans 15 amino acids. The chain's CDR3 is CASIVGLARINEQFF. The CDR3 nucleotides are TGTGCCAGCATCGTCGGACTAGCGAGAATTAATGAGCAGTTCTTC.

This clone was recorded many times. V usage is TRBV11-2 and J usage is TRBJ2-3; tentative D call: TRBD1 (5 bases). CDR1 is SGHAT and CDR2 is FQNNGV in the germline V gene. This CDR3 is 16 amino acids long. The V and J ends lost 4 bases and 8 bases respectively, with 22 bases between them. CDR3 loop: CASSSGWGGVFGTQYF. CDR3 DNA sequence: TGTGCCAGCAGCTCAGGTTGGGGCGGAGTTTTCGGTACGCAGTATTTT.

The chain has TRBV20-1 and TRBJ2-7; maybe TRBD2 (6 bases). Trimming removed 1 base at V and 2 bases at J, with 9 bases between. Per the germline V gene, CDR1 is DFQATT and CDR2 is SNEGSKA (reference sequence). The CDR3 extends over 13 amino acids. CDR3 protein: CSARGTNPYEQYF. Here the CDR3 DNA reads TGCAGTGCTAGAGGGACTAACCCCTACGAGCAGTACTTC.

Only a few counts were recorded for this clone. The conserved closing phenylalanine or tryptophan is absent in this CDR3, likely reflecting a read error. Because the CDR3's place on the DNA is in doubt, the DNA is left out and the CDR3 is given as listed by TCRdb. The J gene is TRBJ2-7, the V gene TRBV10-3; TRBD2 is taken as the D call from the table, unchecked against the DNA. Germline CDR1 is ENHRY and CDR2 is SYGVKD. The CDR3 region is 14 residues in length, termini included. CDR3 amino acids: CAIMWTSGDNEQYL.

This clone is classed as medium-sized. This sequence joins TRBV7-2 and TRBJ2-7, with 7 bases identical to TRBD1. CDR1 and CDR2 from the germline V gene are SGHTA and FQGNSA. The V and J ends lost 5 bases and 2 bases, in that order; junction bases with no gene match: 6. CDR3 length: 14 residues. CDR3 residues: CASSAPGQPYEQYF. The CDR3 bases are TGTGCCAGCAGCGCACCGGGACAGCCCTACGAGCAGTACTTC.

This clone appeared many times. A much bigger clone sits one base away, suggesting this may be a read error. Because it lacks the conserved phenylalanine or tryptophan at the end, this CDR3 is likely a read error. The genes are TRBV12-3 or TRBV12-4 and TRBJ2-1, with unresolved D. The CDR3 extends over 12 amino acids. V dropped 2 bases and J dropped 1 base, with 0 bases sitting between them. CDR3 sequence reads: CASSLSYNEQFL. CDR3 coding DNA: TGTGCCAGCAGTTTATCCTACAATGAGCAGTTCCTC.

This clone came up many times. This sequence joins TRBV7-8 and TRBJ1-5; maybe TRBD1 (5 bases). Germline values: CDR1 SGHVS, CDR2 FQNEAQ. CDR3 length: 17 amino acids. Trimming took 5 bases from V and 0 from J, leaving 17 bases between them. The CDR3: CASSPLSTGHSNQPQHF. The CDR3 DNA reads TGTGCCAGCAGCCCTCTTTCCACAGGCCATAGCAATCAGCCCCAGCATTTT.

This clone was seen repeatedly, ten times or more. The rearrangement links TRBV5-4 to TRBJ2-1; no firm D call. The CDR3 is 14 amino acids. Germline CDR1 SGHNT, CDR2 YYREEE (reference sequence). V lost 1 base and J 8 bases, leaving 13 bases between the germline ends. The CDR3 sequence is CASSLKISSYEQFF. The DNA of the CDR3 is TGTGCCAGCAGCTTGAAAATTAGTAGTTATGAGCAGTTCTTC.

The table lists this clone with many counts. The chain carries TRBV6-6 and TRBJ2-2; D unclear. Germline V gene data show CDR1 as MNHNY and CDR2 as SVGAGI (reference sequence). V gave up 0 bases and J gave up 3 bases, with 11 bases separating them. The CDR3 is 16 amino acids. This CDR3 is CASSYSPVPYTGELFF. The CDR3 DNA follows: TGTGCCAGCAGTTACTCGCCAGTCCCGTACACCGGGGAGCTGTTTTTT.

This clone was recorded many times. The chain recombines TRBV2 with TRBJ2-5, with a weak D call TRBD2 (6 bases). Between the trimmed V and J ends, which lost 7 bases and 7 bases, there was a span of 22 bases. CDR1 is SNHLY, CDR2 FYNNEI, per germline. This CDR3 has 15 amino acids. Written as DNA, the CDR3 is TGTGCCAGCATCAACCCTGGGACTCCAGGGCTGACCCAGTACTTC. Protein sequence: CASINPGTPGLTQYF.

This clone was counted ten times or more. This rearrangement joins TRBV6-5 to TRBJ2-3; a weak D match, TRBD2 (6 bases). There are 17 residues in the CDR3. The germline V and J ends were trimmed by 0 bases and 3 bases, with 16 bases remaining between them. Germline V gene sequence: CDR1 MNHEY, CDR2 SVGAGI. CDR3: CASSYSMGGAPTDTQYF. As DNA, the CDR3 is TGTGCCAGCAGTTACTCGATGGGGGGAGCCCCGACAGATACGCAGTATTTT.

J is TRBJ2-3 and V is TRBV2; 9 bases line up with TRBD1. Trimming at V came to 6 bases and at J to 6 bases, leaving 10 bases not matched to a gene. The length of the CDR3 is 15 residues. Germline V gives CDR1 SNHLY, CDR2 FYNNEI. CDR3 loop: CASRWTGAGTDTQYF. CDR3 bases: TGTGCCAGCAGATGGACAGGGGCGGGGACGGATACGCAGTATTTT.

The sample holds many counts of this clone. A read error may explain this, as a much larger clone is one base away. The rearrangement joins TRBV30 to TRBJ1-1; D call uncertain. The CDR3 runs 13 residues. V lost 1 base and J 0 bases, leaving 6 bases between the germline ends. Germline-derived CDR1 and CDR2 are GTSNPN and SVGIG (reference sequence). The CDR3 bases are TGTGCCTGGAGTGGGGGAGTGAACACTGAAGCTTTCTTT. Its protein is CAWSGGVNTEAFF.

CDR3 bases: TGTGCCTGGGGGTCATACGGGGATCAGTACTTC. This encodes CAWGSYGDQYF. V usage is TRBV30 and J usage is TRBJ2-7; maybe TRBD2 (5 bases). V was trimmed by 5 bases and J by 10 bases, leaving 15 bases between them. CDR1 is GTSNPN, CDR2 SVGIG, per germline (reference sequence). The CDR3 has 11 residues.

This clone was picked up many times. The chain combines TRBV20-1 with TRBJ1-1, with 9 bases identical to TRBD1. The CDR3 contains 15 residues. With 3 bases clipped from V and 10 bases from J, the junction kept 15 bases outside the gene matches. The germline V gene encodes CDR1 DFQATT and CDR2 SNEGSKA (reference sequence). CDR3 sequence: CSASIDHRGPPVAFF. The CDR3 DNA reads TGCAGTGCTAGCATCGATCACAGGGGGCCCCCCGTAGCTTTCTTT.